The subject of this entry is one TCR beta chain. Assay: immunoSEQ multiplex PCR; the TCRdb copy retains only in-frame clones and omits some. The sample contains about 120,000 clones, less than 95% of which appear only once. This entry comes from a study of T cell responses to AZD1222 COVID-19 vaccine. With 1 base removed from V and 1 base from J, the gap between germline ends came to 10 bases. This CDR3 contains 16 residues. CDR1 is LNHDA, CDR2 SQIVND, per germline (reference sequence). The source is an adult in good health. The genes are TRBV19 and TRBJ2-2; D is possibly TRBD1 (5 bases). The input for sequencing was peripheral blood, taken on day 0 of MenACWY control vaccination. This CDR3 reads CASSIVGGQNTGELFF. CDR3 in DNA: TGTGCCAGTAGTATAGTCGGCGGACAGAACACCGGGGAGCTGTTTTTT.